This T cell receptor (beta chain) derives from a study of blood T cell repertoires in COVID-19. Overall study context: T cells, B-cell-depleted T cells, or PBMCs provided the cDNA or gDNA that served as material.

The junction had 6 bases not matched to a gene; V was cut back by 3 bases and J by 6 bases. The CDR3 is 15 amino acids. The germline V gene encodes CDR1 LNHDA and CDR2 SQIVND (reference sequence). Clones were read by immunoSEQ multiplex PCR, and TCRdb kept only the in-frame ones, dropping some. The sample has approximately 160,000 clones, around 84% seen once. The sequence derives from an elderly woman with acute or convalescent COVID-19. This chain connects TRBV19 to TRBJ2-2, with 8 nucleotides matching TRBD2. Input material: peripheral blood. This CDR3 is CASSIPGRAAGELFF. CDR3 nucleotide sequence: TGTGCCAGTAGTATCCCCGGGAGGGCCGCCGGGGAGCTGTTTTTT.